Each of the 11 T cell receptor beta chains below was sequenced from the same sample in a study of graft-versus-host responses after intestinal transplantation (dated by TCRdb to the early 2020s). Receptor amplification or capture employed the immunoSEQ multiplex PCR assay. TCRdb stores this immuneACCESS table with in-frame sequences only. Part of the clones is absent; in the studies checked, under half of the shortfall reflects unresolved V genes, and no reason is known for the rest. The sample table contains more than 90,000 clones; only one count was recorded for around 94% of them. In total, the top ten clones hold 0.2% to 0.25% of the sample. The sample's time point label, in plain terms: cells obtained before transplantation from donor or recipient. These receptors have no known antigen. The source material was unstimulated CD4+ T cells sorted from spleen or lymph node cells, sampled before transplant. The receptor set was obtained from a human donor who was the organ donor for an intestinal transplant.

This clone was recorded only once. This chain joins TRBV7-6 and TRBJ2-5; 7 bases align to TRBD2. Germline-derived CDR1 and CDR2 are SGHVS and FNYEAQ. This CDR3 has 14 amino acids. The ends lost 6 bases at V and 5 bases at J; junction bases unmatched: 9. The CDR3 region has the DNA TGTGCCAGCAGTACGAGTGGGCGGGGGGAGACCCAGTACTTC. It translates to CASSTSGRGETQYF.

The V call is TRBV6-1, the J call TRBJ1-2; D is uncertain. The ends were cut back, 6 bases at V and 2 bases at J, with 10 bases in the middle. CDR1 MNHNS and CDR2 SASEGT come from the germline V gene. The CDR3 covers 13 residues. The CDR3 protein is CASRKVINYGYTF. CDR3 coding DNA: TGTGCCAGCAGAAAAGTCATAAACTATGGCTACACCTTC.

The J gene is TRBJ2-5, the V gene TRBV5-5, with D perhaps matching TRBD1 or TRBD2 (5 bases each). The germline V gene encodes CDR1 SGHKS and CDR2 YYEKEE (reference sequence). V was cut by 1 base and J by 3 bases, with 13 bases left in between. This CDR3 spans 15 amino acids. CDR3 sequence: CASSLMAGTKETQYF. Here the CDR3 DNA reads TGTGCCAGCAGCTTGATGGCAGGGACCAAAGAGACCCAGTACTTC.

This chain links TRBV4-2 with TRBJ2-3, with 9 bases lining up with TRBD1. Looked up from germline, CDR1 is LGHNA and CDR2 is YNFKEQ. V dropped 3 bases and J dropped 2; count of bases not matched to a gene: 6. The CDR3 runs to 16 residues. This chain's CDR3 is CASSQGQGPTTDTQYF. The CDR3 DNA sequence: TGTGCCAGCAGCCAGGGACAGGGCCCCACCACAGATACGCAGTATTTT.

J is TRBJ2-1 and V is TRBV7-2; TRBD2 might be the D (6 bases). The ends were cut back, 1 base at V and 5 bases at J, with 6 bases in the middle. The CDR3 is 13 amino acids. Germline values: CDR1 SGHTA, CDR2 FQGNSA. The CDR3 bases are TGTGCCAGCAGCTTAGGGACTAACAATGAGCAGTTCTTC. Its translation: CASSLGTNNEQFF.

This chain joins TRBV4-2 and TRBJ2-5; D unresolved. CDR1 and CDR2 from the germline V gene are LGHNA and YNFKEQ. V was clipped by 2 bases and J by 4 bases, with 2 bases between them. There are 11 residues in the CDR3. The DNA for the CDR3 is TGTGCCAGCAGCCAAACAGAGACCCAGTACTTC. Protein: CASSQTETQYF.

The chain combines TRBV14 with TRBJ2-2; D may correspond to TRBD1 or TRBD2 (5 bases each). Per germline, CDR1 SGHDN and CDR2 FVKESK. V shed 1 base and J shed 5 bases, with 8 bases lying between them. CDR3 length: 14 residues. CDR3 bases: TGTGCCAGCAGCCAAGCAGGGAGAACCGGGGAGCTGTTTTTT. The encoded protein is CASSQAGRTGELFF.

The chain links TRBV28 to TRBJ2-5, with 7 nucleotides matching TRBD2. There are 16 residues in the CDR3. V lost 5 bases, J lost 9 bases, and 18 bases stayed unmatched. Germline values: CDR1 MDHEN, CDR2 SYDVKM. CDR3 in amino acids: CASSGHWAGDRRAQYF. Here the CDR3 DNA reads TGTGCCAGCAGTGGCCATTGGGCGGGGGACCGACGGGCCCAGTACTTC.

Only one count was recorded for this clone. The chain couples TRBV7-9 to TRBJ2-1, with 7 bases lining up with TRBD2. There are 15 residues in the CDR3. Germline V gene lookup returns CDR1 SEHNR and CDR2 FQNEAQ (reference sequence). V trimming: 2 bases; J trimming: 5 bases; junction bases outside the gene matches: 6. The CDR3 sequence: CASSLLRERDNEQFF. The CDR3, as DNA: TGTGCCAGCAGCTTATTGCGGGAGAGAGACAATGAGCAGTTCTTC.

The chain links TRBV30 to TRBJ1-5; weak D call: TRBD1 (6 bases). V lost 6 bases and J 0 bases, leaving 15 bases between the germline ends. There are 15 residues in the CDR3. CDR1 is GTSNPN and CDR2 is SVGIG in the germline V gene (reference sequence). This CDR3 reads CACNLRGNSNQPQHF. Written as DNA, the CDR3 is TGTGCCTGCAACCTAAGGGGGAATAGCAATCAGCCCCAGCATTTT.

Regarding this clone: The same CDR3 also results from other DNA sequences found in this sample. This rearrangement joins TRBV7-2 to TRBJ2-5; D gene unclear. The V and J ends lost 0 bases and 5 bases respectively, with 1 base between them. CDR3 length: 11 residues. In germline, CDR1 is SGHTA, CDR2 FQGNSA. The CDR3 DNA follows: TGTGCCAGCAGCTTAGCGGAGACCCAGTACTTC. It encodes CASSLAETQYF.